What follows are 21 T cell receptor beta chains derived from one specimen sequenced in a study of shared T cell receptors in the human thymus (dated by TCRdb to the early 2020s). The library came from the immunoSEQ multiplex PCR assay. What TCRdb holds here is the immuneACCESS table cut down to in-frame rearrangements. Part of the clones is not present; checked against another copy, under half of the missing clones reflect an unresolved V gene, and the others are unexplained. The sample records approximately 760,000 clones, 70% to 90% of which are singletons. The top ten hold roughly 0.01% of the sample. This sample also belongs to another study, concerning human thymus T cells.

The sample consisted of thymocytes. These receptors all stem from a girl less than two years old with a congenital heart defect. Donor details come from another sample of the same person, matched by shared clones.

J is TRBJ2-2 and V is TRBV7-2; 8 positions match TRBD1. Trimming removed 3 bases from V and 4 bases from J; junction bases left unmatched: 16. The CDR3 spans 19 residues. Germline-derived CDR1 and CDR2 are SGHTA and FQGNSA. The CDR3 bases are TGTGCCAGCAGCTTTCTCCCAGGGGGCGCGTTTGGTCCCACCGGGGAGCTGTTTTTT. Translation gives CASSFLPGGAFGPTGELFF. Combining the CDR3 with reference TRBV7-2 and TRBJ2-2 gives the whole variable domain GAGVSQSPSNKVTEKGKDVELRCDPISGHTALYWYRQSLGQGLEFLIYFQGNSAPDKSGLPSDRFSAERTGGSVSTLTIQRTQQEDSAVYLCASSFLPGGAFGPTGELFFGEGSRLTVL.

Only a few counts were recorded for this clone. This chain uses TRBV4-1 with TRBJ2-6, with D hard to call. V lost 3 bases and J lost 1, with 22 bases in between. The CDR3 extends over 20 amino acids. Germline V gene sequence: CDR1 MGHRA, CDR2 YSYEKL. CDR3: CASSQDPQAGMRSGANVLTF. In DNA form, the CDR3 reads TGCGCCAGCAGCCAGGATCCCCAAGCAGGAATGCGATCTGGGGCCAACGTCCTGACTTTC.

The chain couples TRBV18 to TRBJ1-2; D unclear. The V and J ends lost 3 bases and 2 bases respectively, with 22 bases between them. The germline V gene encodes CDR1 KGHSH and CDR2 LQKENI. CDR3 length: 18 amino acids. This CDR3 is CASSPLDPPSQFNYGYTF. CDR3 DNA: TGTGCCAGCTCACCCCTAGACCCCCCGTCTCAGTTCAACTATGGCTACACCTTC.

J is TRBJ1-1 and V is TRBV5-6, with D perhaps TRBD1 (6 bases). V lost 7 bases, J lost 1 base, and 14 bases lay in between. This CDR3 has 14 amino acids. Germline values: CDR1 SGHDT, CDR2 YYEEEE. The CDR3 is CASGGRDTNTEAFF. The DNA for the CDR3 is TGTGCCAGCGGAGGCCGGGACACGAACACTGAAGCTTTCTTT. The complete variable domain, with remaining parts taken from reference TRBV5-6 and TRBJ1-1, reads DAGVTQSPTHLIKTRGQQVTLRCSPKSGHDTVSWYQQALGQGPQFIFQYYEEEERQRGNFPDRFSGHQFPNYSSELNVNALLLGDSALYLCASGGRDTNTEAFFGQGTRLTVV.

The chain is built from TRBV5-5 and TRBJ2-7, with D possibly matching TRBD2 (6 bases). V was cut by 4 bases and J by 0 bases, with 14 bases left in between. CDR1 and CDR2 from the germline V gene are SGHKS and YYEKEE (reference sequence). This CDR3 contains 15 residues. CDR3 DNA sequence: TGTGCCAGCAGCCACGCGGTCGGGAGCTCCTACGAGCAGTACTTC. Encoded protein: CASSHAVGSSYEQYF.

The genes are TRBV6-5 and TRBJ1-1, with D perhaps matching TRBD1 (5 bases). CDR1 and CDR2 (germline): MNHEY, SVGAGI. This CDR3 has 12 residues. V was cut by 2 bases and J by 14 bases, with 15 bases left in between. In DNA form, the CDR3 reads TGTGCCAGCAGTTACGGCGGGACTCTTACGTTCTTT. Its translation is CASSYGGTLTFF.

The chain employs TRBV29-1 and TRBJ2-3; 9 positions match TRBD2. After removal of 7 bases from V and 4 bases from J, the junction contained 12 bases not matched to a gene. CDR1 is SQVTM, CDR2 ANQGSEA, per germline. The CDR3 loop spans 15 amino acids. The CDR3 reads CSGYQLAGESDTQYF. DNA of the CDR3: TGCAGCGGCTATCAACTAGCGGGTGAATCAGATACGCAGTATTTT.

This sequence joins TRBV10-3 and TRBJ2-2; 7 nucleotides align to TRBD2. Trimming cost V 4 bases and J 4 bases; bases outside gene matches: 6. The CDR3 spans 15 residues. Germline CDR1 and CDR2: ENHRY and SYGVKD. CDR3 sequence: CAISGPSGGTGELFF. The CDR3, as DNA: TGTGCCATCAGTGGCCCATCGGGAGGCACCGGGGAGCTGTTTTTT.

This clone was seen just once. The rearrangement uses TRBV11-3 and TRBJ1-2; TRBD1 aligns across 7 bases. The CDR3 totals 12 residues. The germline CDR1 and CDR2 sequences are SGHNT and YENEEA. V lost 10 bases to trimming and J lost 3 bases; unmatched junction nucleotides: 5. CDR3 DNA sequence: TGTGCCATTAATGACAGGGACTATGGCTACACCTTC. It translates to CAINDRDYGYTF.

Here the CDR3 reads CASSPRVYTDTQYF. As DNA, the CDR3 is TGTGCCAGCAGTCCCCGGGTCTACACAGATACGCAGTATTTT. V and J are TRBV6-6 and TRBJ2-3, with D unresolved. CDR3 length: 14 residues. V shed 5 bases and J shed 2 bases, with 11 bases lying between them. Germline CDR1 MNHNY, CDR2 SVGAGI (reference sequence).

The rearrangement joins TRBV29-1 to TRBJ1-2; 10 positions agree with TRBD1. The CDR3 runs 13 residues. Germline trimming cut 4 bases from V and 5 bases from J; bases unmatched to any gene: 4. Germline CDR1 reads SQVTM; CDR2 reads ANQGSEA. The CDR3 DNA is TGCAGCGTTGGGGACAGGGGTGGTTATGGCTACACCTTC. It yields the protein CSVGDRGGYGYTF.

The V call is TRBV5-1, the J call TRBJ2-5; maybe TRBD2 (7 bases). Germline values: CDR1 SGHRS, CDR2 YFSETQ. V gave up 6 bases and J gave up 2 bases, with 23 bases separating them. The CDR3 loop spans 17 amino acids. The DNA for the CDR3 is TGCGCCAGCACTTCTTACCTACAGGGAGGGACACAAGAGACCCAGTACTTC. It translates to CASTSYLQGGTQETQYF.

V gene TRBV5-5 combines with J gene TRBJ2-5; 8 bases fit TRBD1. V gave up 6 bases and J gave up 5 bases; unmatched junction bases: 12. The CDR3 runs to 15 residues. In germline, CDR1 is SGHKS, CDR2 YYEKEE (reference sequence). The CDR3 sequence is CASNPQGATGETQYF. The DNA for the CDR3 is TGTGCCAGCAACCCTCAGGGGGCGACGGGGGAGACCCAGTACTTC. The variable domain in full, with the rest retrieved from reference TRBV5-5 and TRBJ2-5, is DAGVTQSPTHLIKTRGQQVTLRCSPISGHKSVSWYQQVLGQGPQFIFQYYEKEERGRGNFPDRFSARQFPNYSSELNVNALLLGDSALYLCASNPQGATGETQYFGPGTRLLVL.

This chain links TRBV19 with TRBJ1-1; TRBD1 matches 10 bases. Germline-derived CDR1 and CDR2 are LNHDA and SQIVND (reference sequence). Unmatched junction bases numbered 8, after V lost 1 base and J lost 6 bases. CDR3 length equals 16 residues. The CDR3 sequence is CASSIVGTGERAEAFF. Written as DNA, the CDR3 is TGTGCCAGTAGTATAGTGGGGACAGGGGAAAGAGCTGAAGCTTTCTTT.

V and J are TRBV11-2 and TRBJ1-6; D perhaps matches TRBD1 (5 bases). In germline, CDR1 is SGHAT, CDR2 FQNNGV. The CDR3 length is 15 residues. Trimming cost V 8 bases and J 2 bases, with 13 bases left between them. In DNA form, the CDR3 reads TGTGCCAGCGGACTGACGGGGGCCTATAATTCACCCCTCCACTTT. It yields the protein CASGLTGAYNSPLHF. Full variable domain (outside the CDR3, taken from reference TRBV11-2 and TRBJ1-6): EAGVAQSPRYKIIEKRQSVAFWCNPISGHATLYWYQQILGQGPKLLIQFQNNGVVDDSQLPKDRFSAERLKGVDSTLKIQPAKLEDSAVYLCASGLTGAYNSPLHFGNGTRLTVT.

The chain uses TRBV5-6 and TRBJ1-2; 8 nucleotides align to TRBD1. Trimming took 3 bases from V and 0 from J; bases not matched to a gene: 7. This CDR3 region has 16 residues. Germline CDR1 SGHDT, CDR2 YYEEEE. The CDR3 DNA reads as TGTGCCAGCAGCTGGATGGACAGGGAAGCTAACTATGGCTACACCTTC. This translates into CASSWMDREANYGYTF.

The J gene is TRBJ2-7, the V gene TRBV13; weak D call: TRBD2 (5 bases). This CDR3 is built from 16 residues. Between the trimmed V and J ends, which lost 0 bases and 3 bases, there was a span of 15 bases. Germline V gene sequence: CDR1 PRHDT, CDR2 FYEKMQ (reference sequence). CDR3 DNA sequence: TGTGCCAGCAGCTTAGGCCACGGGGTGAAGGTCTACGAGCAGTACTTC. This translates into CASSLGHGVKVYEQYF. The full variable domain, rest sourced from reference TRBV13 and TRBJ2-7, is AAGVIQSPRHLIKEKRETATLKCYPIPRHDTVYWYQQGPGQDPQFLISFYEKMQSDKGSIPDRFSAQQFSDYHSELNMSSLELGDSALYFCASSLGHGVKVYEQYFGPGTRLTVT.

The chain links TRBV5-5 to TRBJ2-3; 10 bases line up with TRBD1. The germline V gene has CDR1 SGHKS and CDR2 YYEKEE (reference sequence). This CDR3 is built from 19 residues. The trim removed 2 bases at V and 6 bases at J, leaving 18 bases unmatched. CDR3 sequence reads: CASSFIVSTGTGVTDTQYF. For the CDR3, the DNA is TGTGCCAGCAGCTTCATAGTGTCTACGGGGACAGGGGTGACGGATACGCAGTATTTT.

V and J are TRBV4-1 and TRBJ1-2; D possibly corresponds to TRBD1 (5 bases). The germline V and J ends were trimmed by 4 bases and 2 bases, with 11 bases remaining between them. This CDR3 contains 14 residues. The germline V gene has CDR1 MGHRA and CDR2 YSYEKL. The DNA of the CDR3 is TGCGCCAGCAGCCGCCCGGGGGGGAACTATGGCTACACCTTC. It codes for CASSRPGGNYGYTF.

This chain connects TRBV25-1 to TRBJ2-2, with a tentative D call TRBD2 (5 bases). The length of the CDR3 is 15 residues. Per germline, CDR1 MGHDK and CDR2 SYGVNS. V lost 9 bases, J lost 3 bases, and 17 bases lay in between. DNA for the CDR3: TGTGCCAGTAATGAAACTGGGAGAGACACCGGGGAGCTGTTTTTT. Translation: CASNETGRDTGELFF.

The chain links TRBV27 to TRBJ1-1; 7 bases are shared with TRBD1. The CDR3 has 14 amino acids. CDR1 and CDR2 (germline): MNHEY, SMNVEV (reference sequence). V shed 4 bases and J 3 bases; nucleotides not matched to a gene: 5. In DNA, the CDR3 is TGTGCCAGCAGTTATGTAGACAGGGACACTGAAGCTTTCTTT. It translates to CASSYVDRDTEAFF.